This TCR beta chain was identified in a study of blood T cell repertoires in COVID-19 (dated by TCRdb to the early 2020s). Regarding the complete study: Samples from collaborators originated in the United States, Italy and Spain and spanned both the acute and convalescent phases of COVID-19. Samples came from the ongoing ImmuneRACE study (first 160 participants) plus 1,254 subjects from 6 global collaborators. The dataset comprised deeply sampled blood TCRbeta repertoires from subjects exposed to, actively infected with, or recovered from COVID-19. Where available, HLA class I and class II types were taken from metadata supplied by the sample provider and were not determined by assay-based typing. The sample metadata nearly always contained a de-identified subject ID, COVID-19 status, age in years and sex. The material from the prospective study consisted of cDNA or gDNA derived from T cells, B-cell-depleted T cells, or PBMCs. The repertoires were released in a freely available public database intended as a resource for research on the immune response to SARS-CoV-2. Overall study outcomes, separate from this receptor: The quantity of clinical and demographic metadata differed by source and by participant and was supplied without curation.

TCRbeta CDR3 regions were amplified from genomic DNA using the immunoSEQ Assay, a bias-controlled multiplex PCR. The authors' pipeline ran thus. The number of nucleated cells in each sample was estimated by amplification of reference gene primers within the assay. To quantify the absolute abundance of each unique TCRbeta CDR3 rearrangement, sequence reads were collapsed and filtered. For each sample, productive Simpson clonality was calculated by taking the square root of Simpson's diversity index across productive rearrangements. The clones in this table, taken by TCRdb from immuneACCESS, are in-frame only. Not every clone is retained; where verified, under half of the shortfall comes from an unresolved V gene, and the cause of the rest is unknown. D and trimming come from the DNA, and the V and J calls and clone size come from that table. The sample table contains fewer than 350,000 clones; only one count was recorded for roughly 93% of them. 2.3% of the sample is taken by the ten largest.

Participants in the prospective study were aged roughly 18 to 89 years, lived in about two dozen United States geographic areas, and enrolled through a virtual design. In the prospective study, participants were assigned to cohorts based on the clinical history participants reported in a screening survey and a study questionnaire. In the prospective study, whole blood, serum and a nasopharyngeal or oropharyngeal swab were collected from each participant by mobile phlebotomists. Over a roughly 2-month period, participants in the prospective study had the option of providing additional blood draws and questionnaires. Before DNA extraction, prospective study blood samples were shipped either frozen or at room temperature. As for this clone: Its antigen target is currently unknown. No clone much larger than this one lies a single base away; base qualities are absent.

The CDR3 runs 16 residues from the cysteine to the phenylalanine. Of the read, only the CDR3 DNA is kept; its 48 bases are in frame from base 1. V loses 1 base at its end and J loses 7 bases; junction bases beyond the gene matches: 5. CDR1 is given as SGHVS and CDR2 as FQNEAQ, both from the germline V gene. Input material: PBMCs or T cells enriched from blood (not recorded which). The chain links TRBV7-8 with TRBJ1-6, with TRBD1 identical over 9 junction bases. The source is a woman in her thirties or forties with acute COVID-19. CDR3 reads: CASSLVTTGGNSPLHF. In nucleotides, the sequence is TGTGCCAGCAGCTTAGTCACGACAGGGGGGAATTCACCCCTCCACTTT.